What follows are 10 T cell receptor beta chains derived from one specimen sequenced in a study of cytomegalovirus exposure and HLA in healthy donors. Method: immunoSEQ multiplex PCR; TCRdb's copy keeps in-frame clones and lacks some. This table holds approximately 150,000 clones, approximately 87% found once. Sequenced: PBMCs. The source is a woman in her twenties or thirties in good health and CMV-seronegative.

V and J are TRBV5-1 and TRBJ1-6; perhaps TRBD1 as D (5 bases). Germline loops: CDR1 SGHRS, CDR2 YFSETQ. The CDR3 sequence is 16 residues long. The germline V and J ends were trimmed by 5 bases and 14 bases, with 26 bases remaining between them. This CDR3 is CASRSTGGAGGGALHF. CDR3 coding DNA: TGCGCCAGCAGGTCGACCGGGGGTGCCGGTGGTGGGGCCCTCCACTTT.

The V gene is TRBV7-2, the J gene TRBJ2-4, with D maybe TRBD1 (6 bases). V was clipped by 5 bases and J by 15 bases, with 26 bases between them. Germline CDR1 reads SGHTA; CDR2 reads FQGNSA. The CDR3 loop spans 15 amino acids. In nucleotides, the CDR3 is TGTGCCAGCAGCCCACGGGCAGGGGTAACCCCAAGTTGGTACTTC. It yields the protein CASSPRAGVTPSWYF.

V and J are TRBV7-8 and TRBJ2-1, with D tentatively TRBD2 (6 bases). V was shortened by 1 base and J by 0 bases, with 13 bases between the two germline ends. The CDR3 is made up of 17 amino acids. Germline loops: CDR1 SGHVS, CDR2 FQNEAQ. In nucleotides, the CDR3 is TGTGCCAGCAGCTTAGGATCGGGCGGGGTCTCCTACAATGAGCAGTTCTTC. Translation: CASSLGSGGVSYNEQFF. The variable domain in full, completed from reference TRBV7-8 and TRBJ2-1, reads GAGVSQSPRYKVAKRGQDVALRCDPISGHVSLFWYQQALGQGPEFLTYFQNEAQLDKSGLPSDRFFAERPEGSVSTLKIQRTQQEDSAVYLCASSLGSGGVSYNEQFFGPGTRLTVL.

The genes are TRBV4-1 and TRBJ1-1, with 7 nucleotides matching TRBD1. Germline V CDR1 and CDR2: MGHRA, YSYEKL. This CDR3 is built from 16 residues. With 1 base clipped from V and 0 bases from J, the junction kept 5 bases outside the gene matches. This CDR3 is CASSQGPGQMNTEAFF. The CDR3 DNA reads TGCGCCAGCAGCCAAGGACCGGGACAGATGAACACTGAAGCTTTCTTT.

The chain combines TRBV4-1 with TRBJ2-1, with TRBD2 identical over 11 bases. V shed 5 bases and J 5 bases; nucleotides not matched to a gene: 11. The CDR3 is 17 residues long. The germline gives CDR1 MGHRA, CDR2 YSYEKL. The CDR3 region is CASSINPGLADNNEQFF. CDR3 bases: TGCGCCAGCAGCATCAACCCGGGACTAGCGGATAACAATGAGCAGTTCTTC.

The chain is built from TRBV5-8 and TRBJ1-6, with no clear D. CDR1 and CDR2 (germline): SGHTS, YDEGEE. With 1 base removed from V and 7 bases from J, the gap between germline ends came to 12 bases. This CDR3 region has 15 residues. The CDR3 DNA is TGTGCCAGCAGCTTGCTGGAGGGCGCGAATTCACCCCTCCACTTT. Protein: CASSLLEGANSPLHF.

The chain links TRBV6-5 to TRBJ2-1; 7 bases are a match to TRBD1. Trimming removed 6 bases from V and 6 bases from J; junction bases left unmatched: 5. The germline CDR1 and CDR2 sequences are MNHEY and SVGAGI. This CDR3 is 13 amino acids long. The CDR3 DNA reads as TGTGCCAGCAGCCAGACAGGGCGCAATGAGCAGTTCTTC. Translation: CASSQTGRNEQFF.

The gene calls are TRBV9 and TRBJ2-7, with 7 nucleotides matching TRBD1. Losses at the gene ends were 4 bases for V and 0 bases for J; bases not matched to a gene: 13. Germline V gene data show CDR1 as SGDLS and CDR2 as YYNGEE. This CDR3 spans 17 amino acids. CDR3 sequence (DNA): TGTGCCAGCAGCACCTCAGCCGACAGGGCCAGCTCCTACGAGCAGTACTTC. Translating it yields CASSTSADRASSYEQYF.

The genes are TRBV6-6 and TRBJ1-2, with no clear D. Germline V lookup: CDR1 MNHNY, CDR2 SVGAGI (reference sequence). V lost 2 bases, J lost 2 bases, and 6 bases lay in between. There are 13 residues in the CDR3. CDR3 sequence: CASSYGRNYGYTF. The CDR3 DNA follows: TGTGCCAGCAGTTACGGCAGAAACTATGGCTACACCTTC.

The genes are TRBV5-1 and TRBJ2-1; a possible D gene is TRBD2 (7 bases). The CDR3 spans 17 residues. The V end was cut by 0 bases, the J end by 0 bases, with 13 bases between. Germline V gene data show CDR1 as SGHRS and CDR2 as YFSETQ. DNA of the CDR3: TGCGCCAGCAGCTTGGTGGGGGGGCGTAACTCCTACAATGAGCAGTTCTTC. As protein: CASSLVGGRNSYNEQFF.